Listed here are 11 T cell receptor beta chains from one sample, sequenced in a study of blood T cells in healthy people across ages (dated by TCRdb to the mid-2010s). Library prep was done by 5' RACE. Sequencing took place on an Illumina HiSeq 2500. A second PCR of roughly 6 to 12 cycles was run with a J-beta primer mix and a sample-barcoded 5' primer. TCRdb cleaned the public reads at Q25 with fastp, built clones with MiXCR and kept in-frame beta chains. All rows with the same CDR3 protein become a single entry with the most common DNA and genes. The sample data list more than 750,000 distinct CDR3 sequences, and 25% to 35% of these were observed just once. The ten largest clones take up roughly a tenth of the sample. This sample also belongs to another study, concerning T cells of mothers and their children.

Sequencing was done on a sample of blood. These receptors all come from a woman aged 40 to 50 in good health.

As regards this clonotype: A read error is possible here, since a much larger clone lies one base away. The chain combines TRBV6-1 with TRBJ2-3; 7 positions match TRBD1. The CDR3 length is 17 residues. J was trimmed by 3 bases and V by 6 bases; bases with no gene match: 15. CDR1 and CDR2 from the germline V gene are MNHNS and SASEGT. CDR3 amino acids: CASRRGPGAGGTDTQYF. The CDR3 nucleotides are TGTGCCAGCAGACGCGGGCCCGGGGCAGGGGGTACAGATACGCAGTATTTT.

V usage is TRBV28 and J usage is TRBJ1-2; weak D call: TRBD1 (5 bases). Germline-derived CDR1 and CDR2 are MDHEN and SYDVKM. The CDR3 covers 16 residues. Trimming stripped 5 bases from V and 4 bases from J, with 20 bases between. CDR3 sequence (DNA): TGTGCCAGCAGTGGACAACACGGACGGCCGGTCTATGGCTACACCTTC. This gives the protein CASSGQHGRPVYGYTF.

The rearrangement links TRBV20-1 to TRBJ2-7, with a tentative D call TRBD1 (6 bases). This CDR3 is 15 amino acids long. Trimming removed 0 bases from V and 6 bases from J, with 18 bases in between. The germline V gene encodes CDR1 DFQATT and CDR2 SNEGSKA (reference sequence). This CDR3 is CSARDRTVGVSEQYF. As DNA, the CDR3 is TGCAGTGCTAGAGATAGGACAGTGGGGGTAAGCGAGCAGTACTTC.

This chain links TRBV5-1 with TRBJ2-2, with D possibly TRBD1 on 5 matching bases. The ends were cut back, 4 bases at V and 1 base at J, with 14 bases in the middle. From germline, CDR1 is SGHRS and CDR2 YFSETQ. The CDR3 is 16 residues long. The CDR3 is CASSPGAGLNTGELFF. The CDR3 bases are TGCGCCAGCAGCCCCGGCGCAGGGCTGAACACCGGGGAGCTGTTTTTT.

CDR3 sequence (DNA): TGCAGTGCGACGGGACAGGGGTCGACCTACGAGCAGTACTTC. Translated, it gives CSATGQGSTYEQYF. The genes are TRBV20-1 and TRBJ2-7; 10 nucleotides agree with TRBD1. Looked up from germline, CDR1 is DFQATT and CDR2 is SNEGSKA (reference sequence). The CDR3 is 14 residues long. Germline trimming cut 6 bases from V and 2 bases from J; bases unmatched to any gene: 7.

There are many counts of this clonotype. CDR3 bases: TGTGCCAGCACCGTGGGGAACGAGCAGTACTTC. Its translation: CASTVGNEQYF. The chain uses TRBV28 and TRBJ2-7; D unclear. The V and J ends lost 7 bases and 5 bases respectively, with 9 bases between them. The CDR3 has 11 amino acids. CDR1 and CDR2 from the germline V gene are MDHEN and SYDVKM.

The chain employs TRBV4-1 and TRBJ2-7; D gene unclear. Trimming pared 3 bases from V and 3 bases from J, leaving 15 bases between. The germline V gene has CDR1 MGHRA and CDR2 YSYEKL. The CDR3 is made up of 15 amino acids. CDR3 protein: CASSQEPLWDYEQYF. CDR3 bases: TGCGCCAGCAGCCAGGAGCCTCTCTGGGACTACGAGCAGTACTTC.

This clonotype was observed at least ten times. The chain links TRBV29-1 to TRBJ1-1; D ambiguous. The germline CDR1 and CDR2 sequences are SQVTM and ANQGSEA. Trimming removed 1 base at V and 5 bases at J, with 8 bases between. This CDR3 has 12 amino acids. In nucleotides, the CDR3 is TGCAGCGTTGAAGTTGGGGATACTGAAGCTTTCTTT. Its protein is CSVEVGDTEAFF.

This clonotype was seen more than once but under ten times. This may arise from a read error, as a much more abundant clone is one base away. The rearrangement joins TRBV9 to TRBJ2-1, with 7 bases aligning to TRBD2. CDR3 length: 13 residues. Germline CDR1 is SGDLS and CDR2 is YYNGEE. V lost 10 bases and J lost 9; bases outside the gene matches: 13. DNA for the CDR3: TGTGCCGGCAATTCCTTGGGCGGGGGTGAGCAGTTCTTC. Its protein is CAGNSLGGGEQFF.

This clonotype was observed a few times. This chain's CDR3 is CASSQARPAGGRQFF. The CDR3 DNA sequence: TGTGCCAGCAGCCAAGCTCGGCCTGCGGGGGGGCGTCAGTTCTTC. The rearrangement uses TRBV14 and TRBJ2-1; 9 bases fit TRBD2. V shed 1 base, J shed 13 bases, and the junction held 11 bases outside the gene matches. The CDR3 consists of 15 residues. The V gene's germline CDR1 is SGHDN and CDR2 FVKESK.

This clonotype was observed a single time. The rearrangement uses TRBV6-2 or TRBV6-3 and TRBJ2-4; no clear D gene. The J call may be in error: the DNA end matches TRBJ2-7 better. The CDR3 is 16 amino acids. Germline values: CDR1 MNHEY, CDR2 SVGEGT. The CDR3 loop is CASSYSRQEWQYEQYF. CDR3 bases: TGTGCCAGCAGTTACTCACGCCAGGAATGGCAGTACGAGCAGTACTTC.